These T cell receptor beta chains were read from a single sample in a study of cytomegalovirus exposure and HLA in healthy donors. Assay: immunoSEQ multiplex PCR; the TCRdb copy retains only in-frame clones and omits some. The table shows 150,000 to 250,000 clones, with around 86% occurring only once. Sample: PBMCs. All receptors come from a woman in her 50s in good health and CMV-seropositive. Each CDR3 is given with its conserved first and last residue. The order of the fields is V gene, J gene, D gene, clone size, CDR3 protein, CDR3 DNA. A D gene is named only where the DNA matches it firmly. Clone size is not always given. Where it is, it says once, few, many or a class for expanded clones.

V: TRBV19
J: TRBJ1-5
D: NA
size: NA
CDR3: CASSGASYQPQHF
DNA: TGTGCCAGTAGTGGGGCAAGCTATCAGCCCCAGCATTTT

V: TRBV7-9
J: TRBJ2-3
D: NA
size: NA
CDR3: CASSPQADTQYF
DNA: TGTGCCAGCAGCCCACAAGCAGATACGCAGTATTTT

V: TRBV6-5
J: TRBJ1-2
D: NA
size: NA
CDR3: CASSYLAGSDNYGYTF
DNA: TGTGCCAGCAGTTACCTGGCAGGGTCCGATAACTATGGCTACACCTTC

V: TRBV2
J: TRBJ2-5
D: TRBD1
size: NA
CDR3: CASSAGTEETQYF
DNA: TGTGCCAGCAGCGCCGGGACAGAAGAGACCCAGTACTTC

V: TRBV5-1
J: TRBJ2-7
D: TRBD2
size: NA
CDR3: CASSLAVAGSTAEQYF
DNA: TGCGCCAGCAGCTTGGCCGTAGCGGGATCCACTGCCGAGCAGTACTTC

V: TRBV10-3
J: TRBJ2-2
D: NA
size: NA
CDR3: CATMGGPSDTGELFF
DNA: TGTGCCACCATGGGAGGACCCTCGGACACCGGGGAGCTGTTTTTT

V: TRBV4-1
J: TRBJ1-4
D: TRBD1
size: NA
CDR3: CASSQAGQVLEKLFF
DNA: TGCGCCAGCAGCCAAGCGGGACAGGTACTCGAAAAACTGTTTTTT

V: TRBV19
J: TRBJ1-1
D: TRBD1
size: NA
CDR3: CASKTLDRGHVNTEAFF
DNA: TGTGCCAGTAAAACCTTGGACAGGGGTCATGTGAACACTGAAGCTTTCTTT

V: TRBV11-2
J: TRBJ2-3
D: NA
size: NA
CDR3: CASSPLGGKRDTQYF
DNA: TGTGCCAGCAGCCCGTTGGGGGGTAAGAGAGATACGCAGTATTTT

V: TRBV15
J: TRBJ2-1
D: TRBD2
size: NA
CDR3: CATSTRGISYNEQFF
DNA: TGTGCCACCAGCACGCGGGGGATCTCCTACAATGAGCAGTTCTTC

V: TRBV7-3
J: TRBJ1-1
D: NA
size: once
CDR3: CASSLSQDTEAFF
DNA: TGTGCCAGCAGCTTATCTCAGGACACTGAAGCTTTCTTT

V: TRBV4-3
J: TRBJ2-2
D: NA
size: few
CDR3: CASSQDLGELFF
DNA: TGCGCCAGCAGCCAAGATCTAGGGGAGCTGTTTTTT

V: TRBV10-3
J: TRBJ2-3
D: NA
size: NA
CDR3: CAISSSTGTDTQYF
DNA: TGTGCCATCAGTTCGAGTACAGGTACAGATACGCAGTATTTT

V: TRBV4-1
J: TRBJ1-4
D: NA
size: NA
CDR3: CASSQDPGRGLATNEKLFF
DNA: TGCGCCAGCAGCCAAGATCCGGGCAGGGGCCTTGCAACTAATGAAAAACTGTTTTTT

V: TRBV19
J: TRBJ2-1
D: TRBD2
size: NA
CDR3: CASSFQREHYNEQFF
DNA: TGTGCCAGTAGTTTCCAGCGGGAGCACTACAATGAGCAGTTCTTC

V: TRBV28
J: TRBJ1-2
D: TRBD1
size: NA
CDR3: CASSTGGFNYGYTF
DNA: TGTGCCAGCAGTACAGGGGGATTTAACTATGGCTACACCTTC

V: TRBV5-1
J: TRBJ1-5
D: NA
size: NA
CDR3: CASSLAPGGYKPQHF
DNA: TGCGCCAGCAGCTTGGCCCCGGGGGGGTATAAGCCCCAGCATTTT

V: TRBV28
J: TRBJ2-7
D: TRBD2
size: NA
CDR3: CASSSWTSGSIGKHEQYF
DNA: TGTGCCAGCAGTTCGTGGACTAGCGGGAGTATAGGGAAACACGAGCAGTACTTC

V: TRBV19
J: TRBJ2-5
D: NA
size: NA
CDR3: CASSIPSGGGGETQYF
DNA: TGTGCCAGTAGTATCCCGAGTGGGGGAGGAGGAGAGACCCAGTACTTC

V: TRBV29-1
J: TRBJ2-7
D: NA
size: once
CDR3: CSVGARGGYEQYF
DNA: TGCAGCGTGGGGGCTCGAGGAGGCTACGAGCAGTACTTC

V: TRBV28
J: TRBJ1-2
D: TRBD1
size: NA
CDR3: CASSVQGGYGYTF
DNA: TGTGCCAGCAGCGTACAGGGGGGCTATGGCTACACCTTC

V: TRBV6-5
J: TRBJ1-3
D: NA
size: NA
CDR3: CASSYSRSGNTIYF
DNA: TGTGCCAGCAGTTACTCGCGCTCTGGAAACACCATATATTTT

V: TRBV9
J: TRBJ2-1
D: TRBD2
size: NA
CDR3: CASSVGQRGGNEQFF
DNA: TGTGCCAGCAGCGTAGGTCAGCGGGGGGGCAATGAGCAGTTCTTC

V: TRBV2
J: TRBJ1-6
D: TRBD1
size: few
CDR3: CASSGQGANSPLHF
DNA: TGTGCCAGCAGCGGACAGGGGGCGAATTCACCCCTCCACTTT

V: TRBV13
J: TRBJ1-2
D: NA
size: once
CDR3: CASSSTPGPTF
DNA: TGTGCCAGCAGCTCTACCCCAGGGCCCACCTTC

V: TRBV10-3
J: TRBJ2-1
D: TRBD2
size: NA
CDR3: CAISESRGGGFNEQFF
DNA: TGTGCCATCAGTGAGTCGCGTGGCGGGGGTTTCAATGAGCAGTTCTTC

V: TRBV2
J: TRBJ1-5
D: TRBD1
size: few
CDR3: CASSAHRGGSNQPQHF
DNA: TGTGCCAGCAGCGCTCACAGGGGCGGAAGCAATCAGCCCCAGCATTTT

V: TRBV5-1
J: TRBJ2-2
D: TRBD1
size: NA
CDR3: CASSVRTGNSGELFF
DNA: TGCGCCAGCAGCGTCCGGACAGGGAACAGTGGGGAGCTGTTTTTT

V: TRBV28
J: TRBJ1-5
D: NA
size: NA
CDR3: CASSLSPGLQHF
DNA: TGTGCCAGCAGTTTATCCCCAGGACTCCAGCATTTT

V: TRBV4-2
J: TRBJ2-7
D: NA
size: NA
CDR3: CASSQDVDSTWSEQYF
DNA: TGTGCCAGCAGCCAAGATGTGGACTCCACGTGGAGCGAGCAGTACTTC

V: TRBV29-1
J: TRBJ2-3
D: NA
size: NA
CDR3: CSVFPMDTQYF
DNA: TGCAGCGTTTTTCCAATGGATACGCAGTATTTT

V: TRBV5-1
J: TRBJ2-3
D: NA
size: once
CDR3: CASSSPDGRVPTDTQYF
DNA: TGCGCCAGCAGCTCGCCGGATGGGCGGGTGCCCACAGATACGCAGTATTTT

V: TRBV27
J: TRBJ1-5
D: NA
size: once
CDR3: CASSPLELWGGAAYSNQPQHF
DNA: TGTGCCAGCAGTCCCCTCGAATTATGGGGGGGGGCTGCCTATAGCAATCAGCCCCAGCATTTT

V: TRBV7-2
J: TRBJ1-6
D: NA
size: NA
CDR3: CASKQQGGGSPLHF
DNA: TGTGCCAGCAAGCAGCAGGGAGGGGGGTCACCCCTCCACTTT

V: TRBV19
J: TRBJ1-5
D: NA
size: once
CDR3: CASSVGPNQPQHF
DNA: TGTGCCAGTTCCGTTGGCCCCAATCAGCCCCAGCATTTT

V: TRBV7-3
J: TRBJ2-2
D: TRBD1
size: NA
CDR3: CASSARTGNTGELFF
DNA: TGTGCCAGCAGCGCTCGGACAGGAAACACCGGGGAGCTGTTTTTT

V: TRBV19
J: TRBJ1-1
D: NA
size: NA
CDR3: CASSIQGNTEAFF
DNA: TGTGCCAGTAGTATACAGGGGAACACTGAAGCTTTCTTT

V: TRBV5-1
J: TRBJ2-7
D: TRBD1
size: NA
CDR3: CASSFTGGSYEQYF
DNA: TGCGCCAGCAGCTTTACAGGGGGCTCCTACGAGCAGTACTTC

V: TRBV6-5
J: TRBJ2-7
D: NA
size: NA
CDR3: CASSEAAGLGEQYF
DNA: TGTGCCAGCAGTGAGGCCGCGGGGTTAGGCGAGCAGTACTTC

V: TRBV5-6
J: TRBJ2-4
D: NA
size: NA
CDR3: CASSSRGFKNSQYF
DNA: TGTGCCAGCAGCTCTAGGGGTTTCAAAAACAGTCAGTACTTC

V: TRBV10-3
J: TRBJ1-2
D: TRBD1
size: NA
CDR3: CAISPGQGFYGYTF
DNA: TGTGCCATCAGTCCGGGACAGGGATTCTATGGCTACACCTTC

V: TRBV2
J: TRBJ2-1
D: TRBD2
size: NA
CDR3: CASNPGSGGAGSYNEQFF
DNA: TGTGCCAGCAACCCGGGGAGCGGGGGGGCTGGGTCCTACAATGAGCAGTTCTTC

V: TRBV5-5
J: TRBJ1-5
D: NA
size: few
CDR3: CASSLAGGAGSSQPQHF
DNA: TGTGCCAGCAGCTTGGCCGGCGGAGCGGGATCCAGTCAGCCCCAGCATTTT

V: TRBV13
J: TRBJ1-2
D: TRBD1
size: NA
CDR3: CASSLHRGANYGYTF
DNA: TGTGCCAGCAGCTTACACAGGGGGGCCAACTATGGCTACACCTTC

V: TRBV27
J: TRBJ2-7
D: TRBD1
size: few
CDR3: CASSWGTGVYEQYF
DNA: TGTGCCAGCAGCTGGGGGACAGGGGTGTACGAGCAGTACTTC

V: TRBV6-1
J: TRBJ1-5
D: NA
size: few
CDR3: CASSGTTNQPQHF
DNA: TGTGCCAGCAGTGGGACAACCAATCAGCCCCAGCATTTT

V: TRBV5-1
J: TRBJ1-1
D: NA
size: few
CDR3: CASSPGGGTEAFF
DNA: TGCGCCAGCAGCCCTGGGGGGGGCACTGAAGCTTTCTTT

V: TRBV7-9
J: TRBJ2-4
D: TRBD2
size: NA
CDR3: CASSLVASGNSQYF
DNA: TGTGCCAGCAGCTTAGTTGCTAGCGGGAACAGTCAGTACTTC

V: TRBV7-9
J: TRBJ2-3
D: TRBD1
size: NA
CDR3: CASSLESGGADTQYF
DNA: TGTGCCAGCAGCTTAGAGTCAGGGGGAGCAGATACGCAGTATTTT

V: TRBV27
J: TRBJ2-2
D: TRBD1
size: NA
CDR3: CASSPDRGNGELFF
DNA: TGTGCCAGCAGCCCGGACAGGGGAAACGGGGAGCTGTTTTTT

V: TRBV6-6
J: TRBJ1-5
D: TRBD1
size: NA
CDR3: CASSLTGDQPQHF
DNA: TGTGCCAGCAGTTTGACAGGGGATCAGCCCCAGCATTTT

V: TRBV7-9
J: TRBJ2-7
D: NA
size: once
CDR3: CASSLVQGGDYEQYF
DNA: TGTGCCAGCAGCTTAGTCCAGGGGGGAGACTACGAGCAGTACTTC

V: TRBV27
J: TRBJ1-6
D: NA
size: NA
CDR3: CASRPGHYNSPLHF
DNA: TGTGCCAGCAGGCCGGGACATTATAATTCACCCCTCCACTTT